The 22 T cell receptor beta chains below all came from one sample that was sequenced in a study of cytomegalovirus exposure and HLA in healthy donors. PCR primers comprised 60 Vbeta and 13 Jbeta primers. Measured with immunoSEQ multiplex PCR; TCRdb has only the in-frame clones, and not every one. The data hold 150,000 to 160,000 clones, with approximately 80% observed a single time. Sequenced: PBMCs. The receptors stem from a woman in her thirties or forties in good health and CMV-seronegative.

In this sample, this clone turned up a few times. The V call is TRBV30, the J call TRBJ1-1; D gene unclear. The CDR3 has 14 residues. Germline CDR1 and CDR2: GTSNPN and SVGIG (reference sequence). Trimming shortened V by 2 bases and J by 6 bases, and 16 bases separated the two germline ends. The CDR3 sequence is CAWSLSLNTAEAFF. In nucleotides, the CDR3 is TGTGCCTGGAGTCTTTCATTGAATACGGCTGAAGCTTTCTTT.

The genes are TRBV11-3 and TRBJ2-3; possibly TRBD2 for D (6 bases). Germline CDR1 and CDR2: SGHNT and YENEEA. Between the trimmed V and J ends, which lost 8 bases and 0 bases, there was a span of 15 bases. This CDR3 is built from 15 residues. The CDR3 region has the DNA TGTGCCAGCTCAAAATGGGGGGAGAGCACAGATACGCAGTATTTT. It translates to CASSKWGESTDTQYF.

The genes are TRBV6-5 and TRBJ2-7, with TRBD1 matching over 12 bases. Germline trimming cut 2 bases from V and 5 bases from J; bases unmatched to any gene: 4. The CDR3 has 15 amino acids. Germline V lookup: CDR1 MNHEY, CDR2 SVGAGI. The CDR3 nucleotides read TGTGCCAGCAGTTACGCGGGACAGGGGGCCGACGAGCAGTACTTC. This encodes CASSYAGQGADEQYF.

The genes are TRBV6-1 and TRBJ2-3; 10 bases map to TRBD1. Trimming removed 4 bases from V and 4 bases from J; junction bases left unmatched: 8. The CDR3 is 16 amino acids. Germline CDR1 reads MNHNS; CDR2 reads SASEGT. CDR3 region: CASSATSTGGSDTQYF. The CDR3 DNA follows: TGTGCCAGCAGTGCGACTTCGACAGGGGGCTCAGATACGCAGTATTTT.

The rearrangement uses TRBV11-2 and TRBJ2-7; 8 bases map to TRBD1. The CDR3 covers 17 residues. In germline, CDR1 is SGHAT, CDR2 FQNNGV. The V gene end was trimmed by 3 bases and the J gene end by 0 bases; junction bases not matched to a gene: 10. The CDR3 DNA follows: TGTGCCAGCAGCTTCGACCCCGGGACAGGAATCTCCTACGAGCAGTACTTC. Amino acids: CASSFDPGTGISYEQYF.

This clone has a handful of counts. J is TRBJ1-4 and V is TRBV12-5; D not certain. The CDR3 covers 13 residues. Trimming removed 3 bases from V and 8 bases from J, with 10 bases in between. CDR1 and CDR2 (germline): LGHNT, FRNRAP. In DNA form, the CDR3 reads TGTGCTAGTGGTTTCGGGGTAGGAGAAAAACTGTTTTTT. Its protein is CASGFGVGEKLFF. Drawing the rest from reference TRBV12-5 and TRBJ1-4, the complete variable domain is DARVTQTPRHKVTEMGQEVTMRCQPILGHNTVFWYRQTMMQGLELLAYFRNRAPLDDSGMPKDRFSAEMPDATLATLKIQPSEPRDSAVYFCASGFGVGEKLFFGSGTQLSVL.

In its sample, this clone was seen a few times. The chain is built from TRBV11-3 and TRBJ2-5; 9 bases line up with TRBD1. The germline V gene encodes CDR1 SGHNT and CDR2 YENEEA. V shed 5 bases, J shed 1 base, and the junction held 14 bases outside the gene matches. This CDR3 is 18 amino acids long. CDR3 sequence reads: CASSRWDRVNSGQETQYF. The DNA of the CDR3 is TGTGCCAGCAGCCGCTGGGACAGGGTGAATAGCGGCCAAGAGACCCAGTACTTC.

The chain joins TRBV2 to TRBJ1-1, with 7 bases aligning to TRBD1. Per the germline V gene, CDR1 is SNHLY and CDR2 is FYNNEI. The CDR3 runs 13 residues. J gave up 3 bases and V 2 bases, and 0 bases lay outside the gene matches. The CDR3 sequence is CASSEQGDTEAFF. The DNA of the CDR3 is TGTGCCAGCAGTGAACAGGGGGACACTGAAGCTTTCTTT.

CDR3 nucleotides: TGTGCCAGCAGCCTGGGAGGGTTCGGAGAGCAGTACTTC. Encoded protein: CASSLGGFGEQYF. The chain links TRBV5-6 to TRBJ2-7, with 7 bases aligning to TRBD2. Unmatched junction bases numbered 8, after V lost 4 bases and J lost 7 bases. The germline gives CDR1 SGHDT, CDR2 YYEEEE. CDR3 length: 13 residues.

Regarding this clone: One end of the junction varies from germline; a read error may be responsible. The chain couples TRBV7-9 to TRBJ1-1; a weak D match, TRBD1 (5 bases). The CDR3 sequence is 17 residues long. Germline CDR1 reads SEHNR; CDR2 reads FQNEAQ (reference sequence). The CDR3 sequence is CASSLAWQQGEDTEAFF. The DNA of the CDR3 is TGTGCCAGCAGCCTAGCTTGGCAGCAGGGCGAGGACACTGAAGCTTTCTTT.

The chain recombines TRBV30 with TRBJ2-2; 11 bases are shared with TRBD2. Per germline, CDR1 GTSNPN and CDR2 SVGIG (reference sequence). The CDR3 consists of 16 residues. V trimming: 2 bases; J trimming: 7 bases; junction bases outside the gene matches: 9. DNA for the CDR3: TGTGCCTGGAGTCCGATACTAGCGGGAGTTGGCGGGGAGCTGTTTTTT. Its protein is CAWSPILAGVGGELFF.

The chain couples TRBV11-3 to TRBJ1-2; 8 bases agree with TRBD1. V gave up 1 base and J gave up 9 bases; unmatched junction bases: 4. The CDR3 runs to 13 residues. Germline CDR1 and CDR2: SGHNT and YENEEA. The CDR3 protein is CASSLVQGASYTF. The CDR3 DNA sequence: TGTGCCAGCAGCTTAGTCCAGGGGGCGAGCTACACCTTC.

The genes are TRBV11-3 and TRBJ2-5; 10 bases match TRBD1. This CDR3 comprises 15 residues. J was trimmed by 5 bases and V by 2 bases; bases with no gene match: 5. Germline V gives CDR1 SGHNT, CDR2 YENEEA. CDR3 in amino acids: CASSLKTGGSETQYF. The CDR3 DNA sequence: TGTGCCAGCAGCTTAAAGACAGGGGGCAGCGAGACCCAGTACTTC.

This clone has a single count. The V gene is TRBV4-1, the J gene TRBJ1-3; 7 nucleotides match TRBD1. V dropped 3 bases and J dropped 6; count of bases not matched to a gene: 8. There are 15 residues in the CDR3. Germline CDR1 reads MGHRA; CDR2 reads YSYEKL. CDR3: CASSHATGTLNTIYF. CDR3 nucleotide sequence: TGCGCCAGCAGCCACGCGACAGGGACCCTAAACACCATATATTTT.

The chain is built from TRBV5-5 and TRBJ1-5; 7 bases agree with TRBD1. J was trimmed by 5 bases and V by 5 bases; bases with no gene match: 4. CDR1 and CDR2 from the germline V gene are SGHKS and YYEKEE (reference sequence). This CDR3 region has 13 residues. The CDR3 loop reads CASSGGGDQPQHF. The CDR3 coding sequence is TGTGCCAGCAGTGGAGGGGGCGATCAGCCCCAGCATTTT.

The gene calls are TRBV4-2 and TRBJ2-7; D gene unclear. The CDR3 consists of 15 residues. In germline, CDR1 is LGHNA, CDR2 YNFKEQ. V dropped 1 base and J dropped 3 bases, with 13 bases sitting between them. In DNA form, the CDR3 reads TGTGCCAGCAGCCAAGCCTTCTTAGCTGGCTACGAGCAGTACTTC. Its translation: CASSQAFLAGYEQYF.

This clone was recorded a few times. V and J are TRBV9 and TRBJ2-3, with D unresolved. This CDR3 is 14 amino acids long. V was shortened by 5 bases and J by 5 bases, with 15 bases between the two germline ends. CDR1 and CDR2 from the germline V gene are SGDLS and YYNGEE. The DNA for the CDR3 is TGTGCCAGCAGTATTTCAGCTACGGGAGATACGCAGTATTTT. This gives the protein CASSISATGDTQYF. The full variable domain, in which reference TRBV9 and TRBJ2-3 provide the parts outside the CDR3, is DSGVTQTPKHLITATGQRVTLRCSPRSGDLSVYWYQQSLDQGLQFLIQYYNGEERAKGNILERFSAQQFPDLHSELNLSSLELGDSALYFCASSISATGDTQYFGPGTRLTVL.

The CDR3 DNA reads TGCAGCGCTGACAGGGGAGGGACCGGGGAGCTGTTTTTT. Residues: CSADRGGTGELFF. The genes are TRBV29-1 and TRBJ2-2, with D perhaps TRBD1 (8 bases). This CDR3 contains 13 residues. From germline, CDR1 is SQVTM and CDR2 ANQGSEA. The V gene lost 7 bases and the J gene lost 5 bases, with 14 bases spanning the gap.

This rearrangement joins TRBV28 to TRBJ1-5; D is unclear. CDR1 and CDR2 (germline): MDHEN, SYDVKM. Between the trimmed V and J ends, which lost 11 bases and 4 bases, there was a span of 12 bases. The CDR3 runs 12 residues. This CDR3 reads CAGRRSNQPQHF. In DNA form, the CDR3 reads TGTGCCGGAAGGAGATCTAATCAGCCCCAGCATTTT.

The gene calls are TRBV10-3 and TRBJ1-2; weak D call: TRBD1 (5 bases). Per the germline V gene, CDR1 is ENHRY and CDR2 is SYGVKD. Trimming left V 10 bases short and J 7 bases short, with 19 bases between. This CDR3 comprises 13 residues. The CDR3 loop is CATTRGERGGYTF. The CDR3 nucleotides read TGTGCCACCACCCGGGGGGAACGGGGTGGCTACACCTTC.

J is TRBJ2-2 and V is TRBV19; TRBD2 matches 7 bases. J gave up 6 bases and V 5 bases, and 9 bases lay outside the gene matches. Germline V CDR1 and CDR2: LNHDA, SQIVND (reference sequence). This CDR3 is 15 amino acids long. The CDR3: CASSQGLNGPGELFF. For the CDR3, the DNA is TGTGCCAGTAGTCAGGGACTAAATGGCCCCGGGGAGCTGTTTTTT.

V and J are TRBV7-9 and TRBJ2-7, with 8 nucleotides matching TRBD1. Trimming cost V 5 bases and J 2 bases; bases outside gene matches: 11. CDR3 length equals 16 residues. Germline CDR1 and CDR2: SEHNR and FQNEAQ (reference sequence). As DNA, the CDR3 is TGTGCCAGCAGCGCCAGCTGGACAGGGAACCCCTACGAGCAGTACTTC. Its translation: CASSASWTGNPYEQYF.